This entry features one T cell receptor beta chain sequence. Antigen specificity is unknown. V lost 3 bases, J lost 2 bases, and 7 bases lay in between. Germline V CDR1 and CDR2: LGHDT, YNNKEL (reference sequence). The CDR3 spans 13 residues. Using immunoSEQ multiplex PCR, the repertoire was profiled, and TCRdb retains in-frame clones only, with some absent. The table has about 140,000 clones, around nine tenths seen once. The data were taken from a study of T cell responses to AZD1222 COVID-19 vaccine. Broader study findings: Donors were chiefly white British, with a greater number of females, and clonal diversity was perhaps underestimated.

This TCR came from an adult who received the AZD1222 COVID-19 vaccine. The chain employs TRBV3-1 (or the pseudogene TRBV3-2) and TRBJ1-2; no clear D. Here the sequenced sample was peripheral blood, taken 28 days after the second AZD1222 dose. Written as DNA, the CDR3 is TGTGCCAGCAGCCAGGGCTCCAACTATGGCTACACCTTC. Amino acids: CASSQGSNYGYTF.